This TCR beta chain was identified during a study of beta chain features in type 1 diabetes. The ends were cut back, 6 bases at V and 5 bases at J, with 10 bases in the middle. Germline CDR1 is SGHTA and CDR2 is FQGTGA. This CDR3 is built from 13 residues. Expressed TCRB transcripts were sequenced because the isolated RNA had all been reverse transcribed beforehand. Measured with immunoSEQ multiplex PCR; TCRdb has only the in-frame clones, and not every one. In the table there are 250,000 to 350,000 clones, 14% of which are singletons. Sorting with CD45RO/CCR7/CD25/CD127/CD95/CD27 yielded naive, central memory, regulatory and stem-like memory CD4+ cells. This clone was counted a few times.

The receptor's source is a man aged 30 to 45 in good health. Sequencing used central memory CD4+ T cells from blood. The chain is built from TRBV7-3 and TRBJ2-2; D gene ambiguous. CDR3 protein: CASSPSSTGELFF. CDR3 DNA sequence: TGTGCCAGCAGTCCGTCATCGACCGGGGAGCTGTTTTTT. Complete variable domain (other parts from reference TRBV7-3 and TRBJ2-2): GAGVSQTPSNKVTEKGKYVELRCDPISGHTALYWYRQSLGQGPEFLIYFQGTGAADDSGLPNDRFFAVRPEGSVSTLKIQRTERGDSAVYLCASSPSSTGELFFGEGSRLTVL.